This paragraph reports one TCR beta chain. The antigen remains unidentified. The germline gives CDR1 SEHNR, CDR2 FQNEAQ (reference sequence). The CDR3 is made up of 15 amino acids. The ends were cut back, 5 bases at V and 1 base at J, with 14 bases in the middle. Treatment defined: some 20 received Ad26.COV2.S at low or high dose, single or two shots; roughly five received placebo; per-sample allocation not given. Sample collection was performed on day 63 after the first vaccine or placebo injection. The sample comes from a study of Ad26.COV2.S vaccination and SARS-CoV-2 variants. The wider study: The trial was COV1001 and the donor's arm was Ad26.COV2.S.

Profiled with immunoSEQ multiplex PCR; TCRdb holds only in-frame clones, not every one. There are 350,000 to 450,000 clones in the sample; 87% occur only once, and about 3% lies in the top ten. Study-wide points: Vaccine and placebo recipients had comparable breadth of non-spike TCRs. Spike-specific CD8+ and CD4+ T cell responses reportedly showed substantial breadth after vaccination.

This rearrangement joins TRBV7-9 to TRBJ1-1; D not certain. The origin of this receptor is a person between 18 and 65 years old who received the Ad26.COV2.S COVID-19 vaccine or a placebo. The sequenced sample was peripheral blood, obtained in a trial of Ad26.COV2.S vaccine versus placebo. The CDR3 sequence: CASSPQSGGNTEAFF. The CDR3 DNA sequence: TGTGCCAGCAGCCCCCAATCGGGAGGGAACACTGAAGCTTTCTTT.